This T cell receptor beta chain was recovered during a study of Graves' ophthalmopathy and Graves' hyperthyroidism. In germline, CDR1 is MNHEY, CDR2 SVGAGI. The CDR3 consists of 13 residues. The ends were cut back, 9 bases at V and 2 bases at J, with 14 bases in the middle. People with hyperthyroidism were aged 18 to 65 and newly diagnosed, under 2 months' duration. This clonotype has ten or more counts. Researchers took RNA transcripts and amplified TCR beta CDR3 regions from them. Investigators did first-round RT-PCR with HTBI primers, then second-round multiplex PCR. MiXCR was run by TCRdb on the multiplex PCR reads, yielding one entry per CDR3 protein. This repertoire shows 300,000 to 400,000 distinct CDR3 sequences, 17% found once; its top ten account for 2.4%.

The rearrangement joins TRBV6-5 to TRBJ2-7; TRBD1 might be the D (5 bases). The sample taken for sequencing was peripheral blood. The TCR originated in an adult woman with stable Graves' hyperthyroidism. The CDR3 region is CASSWGATYEQYF. The CDR3 nucleotides are TGTGCCAGTTCGTGGGGCGCCACCTACGAGCAGTACTTC.